This record looks at one TCR beta chain sequence and its context. The assay was immunoSEQ multiplex PCR, and TCRdb's table has in-frame clones only and misses some. The data show fewer than 500,000 clones, roughly 87% seen once. Germline V lookup: CDR1 SGHTA, CDR2 FQGNSA. This CDR3 region has 13 residues. V was clipped by 1 base and J by 8 bases, with 11 bases between them. This sample was included in a study of Ad26.COV2.S vaccination and SARS-CoV-2 variants. Background on the study: The donor was enrolled in the Ad26.COV2.S arm of the COV1001 trial.

Treatment of the sample: some 19 received Ad26.COV2.S at low or high dose, single or two shots; 5 received placebo; per-sample allocation not given. Repertoires come from day 63 after the first vaccine or placebo injection. The sample came from a Boston adult aged 18-55 years. The sequencing here drew on peripheral blood, taken in a trial of Ad26.COV2.S vaccine versus placebo. The source is a person aged 18-60 years who received the Ad26.COV2.S COVID-19 vaccine or a placebo. The chain has TRBV7-2 and TRBJ1-2; D perhaps matches TRBD1 (5 bases). The CDR3, as DNA: TGTGCCAGCAGCTTAGAAGGGGCGGGAGGCTACACCTTC. Amino acid sequence: CASSLEGAGGYTF.